This T cell receptor (beta chain) was sequenced for a study of human T cells and chemical hapten exposure. This clonotype was detected many times. The antigen remains undetermined. Study-level results: Versus controls, expanded TCRs had significantly more large CDR3 similarity clusters.

Time point defined: patch test 1, 2 weeks after DPC sensitization. The treatment denotes: therapeutic diphenylcyclopropenone sensitization with weekly scalp DPC. The CDR3 has 15 residues. Germline CDR1 and CDR2: SGHRS and YFSETQ. Losses at the gene ends were 4 bases for V and 9 bases for J; bases not matched to a gene: 12. Within the library, unique molecular identifiers were attached to each individual cDNA molecule. Study processing details: Samples had a median of approximately 89,000 TCRs, ranging roughly 23,224 to 700,000. TCRdb called the RACE reads again in MiXCR, with one record for every CDR3 protein. These V and J calls are TCRdb output, not the study's own analysis. The sample contains approximately 340,000 distinct CDR3 sequences, around 7% of which appear only once.

The chain uses TRBV5-1 and TRBJ1-4; 7 bases are a match to TRBD1. This sequence was found in a woman under 30 with alopecia areata. Some clones in this sample may be carry-over from other donors' samples. The specimen comprised whole blood, sampled in connection with sensitization to the hapten diphenylcyclopropenone (DPC). CDR3: CASSGGQFASQKLFF. The DNA of the CDR3 is TGCGCCAGCAGCGGGGGACAGTTTGCGTCCCAAAAACTGTTTTTT. Filled out from reference TRBV5-1 and TRBJ1-4, the complete variable domain reads KAGVTQTPRYLIKTRGQQVTLSCSPISGHRSVSWYQQTPGQGLQFLFEYFSETQRNKGNFPGRFSGRQFSNSRSEMNVSTLELGDSALYLCASSGGQFASQKLFFGSGTQLSVL.